This T cell receptor (beta chain) is from a study of T-cell memory formation after mild COVID-19. Study overall: TCR clusters largely stayed donor specific. The study's findings and limits: Contracting clones, day 15 to 85, had balanced CD4/CD8, and later expanders favored CD4+. CD8+ contracting clones occupied EMRA, while CD4+ ones occupied mainly CM and EM.

From 5'RACE with constant-segment primers came TCR alpha and TCR beta cDNA libraries that carried sample barcodes and UMIs. From the 5' RACE reads, TCRdb called clonotypes with MiXCR, one entry per CDR3 protein. The sample consists of roughly 550,000 distinct CDR3 sequences, roughly 20% of them appearing once. Details on this clonotype: Its antigen is not known.

The CDR3 has 15 residues. V lost 0 bases to trimming and J lost 8 bases, with 14 bases between them. The germline V gene encodes CDR1 SGHRS and CDR2 YFSETQ. The sequencing sample was made of PBMCs or a T cell subset sorted from them (not recorded which). The sequence was obtained from an adult woman who had mild COVID-19 (a few samples of this study predate the infection). Cell type and time point are not known. J is TRBJ1-4 and V is TRBV5-1, with D maybe TRBD1 (6 bases). Written as DNA, the CDR3 is TGCGCCAGCAGCTTGGATCCGGGGGCGCGGGAAAAACTGTTTTTT. Its protein is CASSLDPGAREKLFF. Full variable domain (rest looked up from reference TRBV5-1 and TRBJ1-4): KAGVTQTPRYLIKTRGQQVTLSCSPISGHRSVSWYQQTPGQGLQFLFEYFSETQRNKGNFPGRFSGRQFSNSRSEMNVSTLELGDSALYLCASSLDPGAREKLFFGSGTQLSVL.